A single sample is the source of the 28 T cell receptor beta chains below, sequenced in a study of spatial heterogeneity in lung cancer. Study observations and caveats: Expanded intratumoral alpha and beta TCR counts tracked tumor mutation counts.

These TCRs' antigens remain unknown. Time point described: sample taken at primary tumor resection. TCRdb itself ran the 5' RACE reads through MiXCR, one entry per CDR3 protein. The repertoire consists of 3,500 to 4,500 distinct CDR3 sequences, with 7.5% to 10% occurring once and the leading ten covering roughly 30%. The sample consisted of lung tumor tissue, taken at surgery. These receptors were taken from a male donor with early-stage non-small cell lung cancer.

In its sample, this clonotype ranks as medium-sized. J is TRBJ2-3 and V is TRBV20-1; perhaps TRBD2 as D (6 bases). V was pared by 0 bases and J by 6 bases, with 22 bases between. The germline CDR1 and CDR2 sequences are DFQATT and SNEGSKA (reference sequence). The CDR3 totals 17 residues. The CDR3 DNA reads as TGCAGTGCTAGAGATCGGAGGGTAGCGGAAAGGGGTGATACGCAGTATTTT. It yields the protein CSARDRRVAERGDTQYF.

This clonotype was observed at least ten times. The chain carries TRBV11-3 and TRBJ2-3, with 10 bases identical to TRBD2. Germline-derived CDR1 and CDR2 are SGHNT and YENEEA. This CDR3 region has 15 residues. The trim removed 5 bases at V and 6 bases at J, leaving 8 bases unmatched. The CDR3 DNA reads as TGTGCCAGCAGCCCGGGGACTAGCGAATGGGATACGCAGTATTTT. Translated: CASSPGTSEWDTQYF.

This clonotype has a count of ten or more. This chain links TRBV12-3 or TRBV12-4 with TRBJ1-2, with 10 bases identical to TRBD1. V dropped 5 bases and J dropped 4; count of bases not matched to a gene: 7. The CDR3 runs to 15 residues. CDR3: CASSRRDRGSYGYTF. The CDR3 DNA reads TGTGCCAGCAGTAGGAGGGACAGGGGAAGCTATGGCTACACCTTC.

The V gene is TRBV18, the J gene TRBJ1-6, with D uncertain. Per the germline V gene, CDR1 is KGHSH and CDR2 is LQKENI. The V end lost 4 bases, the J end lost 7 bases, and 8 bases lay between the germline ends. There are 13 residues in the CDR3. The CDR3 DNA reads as TGTGCCAGCTCACTCGGGCCCAATTCACCCCTCCACTTT. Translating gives CASSLGPNSPLHF.

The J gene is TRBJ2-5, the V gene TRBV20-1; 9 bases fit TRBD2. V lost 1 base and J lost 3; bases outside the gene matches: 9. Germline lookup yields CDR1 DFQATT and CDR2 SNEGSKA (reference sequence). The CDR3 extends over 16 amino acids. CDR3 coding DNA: TGCAGTGCTAGAGGAACTAGCGGGTGGGGAAAAGAGACCCAGTACTTC. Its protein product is CSARGTSGWGKETQYF.

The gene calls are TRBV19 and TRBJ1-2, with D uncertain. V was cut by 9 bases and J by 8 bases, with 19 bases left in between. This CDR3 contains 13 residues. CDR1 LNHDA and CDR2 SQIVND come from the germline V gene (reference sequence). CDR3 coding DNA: TGTGCCAGACCCCTTAAATTCTCGGGAGGCTACACCTTC. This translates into CARPLKFSGGYTF.

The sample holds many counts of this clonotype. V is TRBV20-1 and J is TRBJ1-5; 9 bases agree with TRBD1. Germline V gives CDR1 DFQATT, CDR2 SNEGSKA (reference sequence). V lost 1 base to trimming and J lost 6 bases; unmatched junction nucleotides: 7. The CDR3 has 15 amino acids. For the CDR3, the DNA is TGCAGTGCTAGAGCGGGACAGGGCGTCCGTCAGCCCCAGCATTTT. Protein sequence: CSARAGQGVRQPQHF.

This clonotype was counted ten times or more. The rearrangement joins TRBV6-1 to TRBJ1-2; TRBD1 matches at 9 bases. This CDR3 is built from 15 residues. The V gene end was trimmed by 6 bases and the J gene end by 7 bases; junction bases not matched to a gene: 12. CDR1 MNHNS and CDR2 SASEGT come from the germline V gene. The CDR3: CASRTMGQGYSGYTF. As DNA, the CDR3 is TGTGCCAGCAGAACGATGGGACAGGGTTATTCTGGCTACACCTTC.

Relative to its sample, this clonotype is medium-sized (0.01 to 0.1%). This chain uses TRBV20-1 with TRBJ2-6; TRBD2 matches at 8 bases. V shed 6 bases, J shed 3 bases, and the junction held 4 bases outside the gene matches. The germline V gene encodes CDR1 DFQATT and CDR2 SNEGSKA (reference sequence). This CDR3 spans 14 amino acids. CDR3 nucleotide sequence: TGCAGTGCGGGGACTAGAGATGGGGCCAACGTCCTGACTTTC. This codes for CSAGTRDGANVLTF.

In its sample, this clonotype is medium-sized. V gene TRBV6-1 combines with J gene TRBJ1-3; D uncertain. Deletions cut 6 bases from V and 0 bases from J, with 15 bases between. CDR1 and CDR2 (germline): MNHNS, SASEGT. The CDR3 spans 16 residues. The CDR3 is CASSLTDRSSGNTIYF. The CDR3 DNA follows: TGTGCCAGCAGCCTAACAGACCGAAGCTCTGGAAACACCATATATTTT.

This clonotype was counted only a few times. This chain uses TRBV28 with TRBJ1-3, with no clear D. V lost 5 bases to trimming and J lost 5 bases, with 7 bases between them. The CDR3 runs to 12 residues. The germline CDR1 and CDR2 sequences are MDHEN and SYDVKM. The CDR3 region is CASSPFRNTIYF. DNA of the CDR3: TGTGCCAGCAGTCCCTTTCGAAACACCATATATTTT.

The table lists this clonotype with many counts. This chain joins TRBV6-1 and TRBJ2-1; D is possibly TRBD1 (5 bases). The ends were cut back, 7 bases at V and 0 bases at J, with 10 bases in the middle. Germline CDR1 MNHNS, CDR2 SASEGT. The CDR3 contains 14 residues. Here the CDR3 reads CASKLDSSYNEQFF. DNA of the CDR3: TGTGCCAGCAAGCTTGACAGCTCCTACAATGAGCAGTTCTTC.

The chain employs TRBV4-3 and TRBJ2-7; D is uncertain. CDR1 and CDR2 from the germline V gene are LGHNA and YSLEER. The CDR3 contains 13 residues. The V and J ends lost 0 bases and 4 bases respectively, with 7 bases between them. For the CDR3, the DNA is TGCGCCAGCAGCCAAGATTTGGGGTACGAGCAGTACTTC. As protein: CASSQDLGYEQYF.

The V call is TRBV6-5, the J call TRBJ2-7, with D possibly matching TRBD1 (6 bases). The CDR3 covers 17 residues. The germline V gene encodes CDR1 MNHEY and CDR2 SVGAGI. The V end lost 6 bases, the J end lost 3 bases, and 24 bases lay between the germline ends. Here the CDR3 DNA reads TGTGCCAGCAGCCGAGTGTTGTCAGGGGCACCTATCTACGAGCAGTACTTC. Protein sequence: CASSRVLSGAPIYEQYF.

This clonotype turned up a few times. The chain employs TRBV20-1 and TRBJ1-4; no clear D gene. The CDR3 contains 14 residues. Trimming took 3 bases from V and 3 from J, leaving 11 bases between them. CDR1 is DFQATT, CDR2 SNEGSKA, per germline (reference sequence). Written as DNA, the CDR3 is TGCAGTGCTAGTACGGGAAGATCTAATGAAAAACTGTTTTTT. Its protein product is CSASTGRSNEKLFF.

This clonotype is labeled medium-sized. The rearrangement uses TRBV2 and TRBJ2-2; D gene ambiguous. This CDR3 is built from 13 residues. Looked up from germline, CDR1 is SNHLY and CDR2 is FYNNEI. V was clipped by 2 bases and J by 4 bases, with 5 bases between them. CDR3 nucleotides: TGTGCCAGCAGTGAACTAGGCACCGGGGAGCTGTTTTTT. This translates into CASSELGTGELFF.

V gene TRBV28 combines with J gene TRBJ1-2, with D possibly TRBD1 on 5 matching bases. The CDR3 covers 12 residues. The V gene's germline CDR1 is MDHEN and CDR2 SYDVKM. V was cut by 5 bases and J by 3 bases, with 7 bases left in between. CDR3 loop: CASSRGDYGYTF. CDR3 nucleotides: TGTGCCAGCAGTCGGGGGGACTATGGCTACACCTTC.

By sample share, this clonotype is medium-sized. CDR3 nucleotide sequence: TGCAGTGCTCCCGAAGGGAGTAACTATGGCTACACCTTC. The encoded protein is CSAPEGSNYGYTF. The chain carries TRBV20-1 and TRBJ1-2, with D unresolved. Germline V gives CDR1 DFQATT, CDR2 SNEGSKA (reference sequence). The V end lost 5 bases, the J end lost 1 base, and 11 bases lay between the germline ends. The CDR3 has 13 residues.

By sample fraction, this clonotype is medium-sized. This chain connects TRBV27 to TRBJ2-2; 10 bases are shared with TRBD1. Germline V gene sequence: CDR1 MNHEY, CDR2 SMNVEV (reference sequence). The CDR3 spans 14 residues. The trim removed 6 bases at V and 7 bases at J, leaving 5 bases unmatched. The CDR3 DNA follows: TGTGCCAGCAGAAGACAGGGGGCGGACGGGGAGCTGTTTTTT. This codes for CASRRQGADGELFF.

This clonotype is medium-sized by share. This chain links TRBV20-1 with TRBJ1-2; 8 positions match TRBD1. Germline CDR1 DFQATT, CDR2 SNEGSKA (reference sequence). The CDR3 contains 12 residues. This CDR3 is CSVTGANYGYTF. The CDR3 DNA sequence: TGCAGCGTGACAGGGGCTAACTATGGCTACACCTTC.

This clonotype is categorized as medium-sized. CDR3 coding DNA: TGTGCCAGCAGCCCCCAACAGTTTGGAGCTTTCTTT. It is translated as CASSPQQFGAFF. The V call is TRBV7-9, the J call TRBJ1-1; D ambiguous. The CDR3 has 12 residues. In germline, CDR1 is SEHNR, CDR2 FQNEAQ (reference sequence). With 5 bases removed from V and 10 bases from J, the gap between germline ends came to 14 bases.

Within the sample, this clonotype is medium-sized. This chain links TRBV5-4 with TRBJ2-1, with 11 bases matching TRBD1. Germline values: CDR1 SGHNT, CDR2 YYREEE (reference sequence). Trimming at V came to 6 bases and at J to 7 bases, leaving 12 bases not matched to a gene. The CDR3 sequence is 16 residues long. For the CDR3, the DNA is TGTGCCAGCATTAACCCAACCGGGACAGGGGGAAATGAGCAGTTCTTC. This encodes CASINPTGTGGNEQFF.

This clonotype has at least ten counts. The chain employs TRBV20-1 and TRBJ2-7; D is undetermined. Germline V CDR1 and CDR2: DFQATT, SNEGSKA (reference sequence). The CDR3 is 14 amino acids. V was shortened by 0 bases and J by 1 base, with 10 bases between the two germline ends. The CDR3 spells CSAREDRASYEQYF. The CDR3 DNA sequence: TGCAGTGCTAGAGAAGATCGAGCTTCCTACGAGCAGTACTTC.

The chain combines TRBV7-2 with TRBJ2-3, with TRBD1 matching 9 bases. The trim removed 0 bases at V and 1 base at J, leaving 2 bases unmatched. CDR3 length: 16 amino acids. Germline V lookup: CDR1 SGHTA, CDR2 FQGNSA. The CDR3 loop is CASSLAGTGRTDTQYF. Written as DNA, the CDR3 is TGTGCCAGCAGCTTAGCGGGGACAGGGCGCACAGATACGCAGTATTTT.

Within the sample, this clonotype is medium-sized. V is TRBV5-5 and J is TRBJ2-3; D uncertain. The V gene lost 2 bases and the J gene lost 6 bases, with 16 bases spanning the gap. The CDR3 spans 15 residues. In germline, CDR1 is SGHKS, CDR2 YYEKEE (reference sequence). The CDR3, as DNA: TGTGCCAGCAGCTTACAAGACTTAGAGGTTGATACGCAGTATTTT. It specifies CASSLQDLEVDTQYF.

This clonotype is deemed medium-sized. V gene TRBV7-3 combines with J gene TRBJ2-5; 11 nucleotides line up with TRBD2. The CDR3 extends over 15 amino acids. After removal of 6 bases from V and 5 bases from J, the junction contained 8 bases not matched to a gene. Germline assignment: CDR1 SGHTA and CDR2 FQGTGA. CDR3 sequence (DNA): TGTGCCAGCAGTTGGACTAGCGGGTCCGCGGAGACCCAGTACTTC. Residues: CASSWTSGSAETQYF.

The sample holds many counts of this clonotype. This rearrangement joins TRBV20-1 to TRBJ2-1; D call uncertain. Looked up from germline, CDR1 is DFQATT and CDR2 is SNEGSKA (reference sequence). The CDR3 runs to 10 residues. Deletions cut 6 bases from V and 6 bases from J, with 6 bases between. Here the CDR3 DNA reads TGCAGTGCCTATGCCAATGAGCAGTTCTTC. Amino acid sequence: CSAYANEQFF.

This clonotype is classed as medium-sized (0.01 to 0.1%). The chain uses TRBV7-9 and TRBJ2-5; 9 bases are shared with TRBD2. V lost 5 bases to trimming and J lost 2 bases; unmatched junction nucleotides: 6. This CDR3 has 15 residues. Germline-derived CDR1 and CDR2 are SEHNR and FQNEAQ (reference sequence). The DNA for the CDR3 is TGTGCCAGCAGCCTACGACTAGCGGTGCAAGAGACCCAGTACTTC. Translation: CASSLRLAVQETQYF.